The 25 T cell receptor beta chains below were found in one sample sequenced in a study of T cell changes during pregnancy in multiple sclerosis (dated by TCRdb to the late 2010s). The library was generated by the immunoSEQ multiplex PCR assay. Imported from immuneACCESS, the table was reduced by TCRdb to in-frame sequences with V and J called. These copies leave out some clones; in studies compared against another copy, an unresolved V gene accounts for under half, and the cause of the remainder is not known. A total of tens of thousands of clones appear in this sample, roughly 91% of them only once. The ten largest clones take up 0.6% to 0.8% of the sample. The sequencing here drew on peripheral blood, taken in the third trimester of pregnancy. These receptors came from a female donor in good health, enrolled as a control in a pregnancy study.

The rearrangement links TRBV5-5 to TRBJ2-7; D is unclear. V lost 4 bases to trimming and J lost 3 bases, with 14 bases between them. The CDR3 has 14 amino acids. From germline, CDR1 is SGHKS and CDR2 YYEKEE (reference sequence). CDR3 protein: CASSREPVRYEQYF. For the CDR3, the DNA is TGTGCCAGCAGCCGTGAGCCGGTCCGCTACGAGCAGTACTTC.

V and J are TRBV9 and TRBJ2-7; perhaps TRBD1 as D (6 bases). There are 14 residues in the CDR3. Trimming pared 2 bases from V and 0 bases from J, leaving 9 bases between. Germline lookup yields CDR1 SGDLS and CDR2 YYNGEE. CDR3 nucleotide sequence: TGTGCCAGCAGCGTTGGGGGCCACTCCTACGAGCAGTACTTC. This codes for CASSVGGHSYEQYF.

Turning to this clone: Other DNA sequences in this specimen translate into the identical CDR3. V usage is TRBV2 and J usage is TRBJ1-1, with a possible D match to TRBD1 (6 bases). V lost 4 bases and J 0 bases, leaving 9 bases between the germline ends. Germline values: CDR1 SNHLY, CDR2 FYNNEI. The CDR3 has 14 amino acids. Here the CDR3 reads CASSVQGLNTEAFF. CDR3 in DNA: TGTGCCAGCAGTGTTCAGGGGCTGAACACTGAAGCTTTCTTT. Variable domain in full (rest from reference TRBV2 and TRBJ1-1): EPEVTQTPSHQVTQMGQEVILRCVPISNHLYFYWYRQILGQKVEFLVSFYNNEISEKSEIFDDQFSVERPDGSNFTLKIRSTKLEDSAMYFCASSVQGLNTEAFFGQGTRLTVV.

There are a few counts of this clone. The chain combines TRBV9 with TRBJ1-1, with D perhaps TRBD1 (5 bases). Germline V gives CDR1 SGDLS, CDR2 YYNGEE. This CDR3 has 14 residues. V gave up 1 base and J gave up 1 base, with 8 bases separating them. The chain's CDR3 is CASSVKQGNTEAFF. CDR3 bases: TGTGCCAGCAGCGTAAAGCAGGGGAACACTGAAGCTTTCTTT.

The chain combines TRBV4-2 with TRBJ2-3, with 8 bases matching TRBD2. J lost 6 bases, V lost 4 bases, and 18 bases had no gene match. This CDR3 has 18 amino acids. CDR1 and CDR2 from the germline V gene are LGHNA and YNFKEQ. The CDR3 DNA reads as TGTGCCAGCAGCCGATACCCTTCTGCGGGGGGAGATTCGGATACGCAGTATTTT. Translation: CASSRYPSAGGDSDTQYF.

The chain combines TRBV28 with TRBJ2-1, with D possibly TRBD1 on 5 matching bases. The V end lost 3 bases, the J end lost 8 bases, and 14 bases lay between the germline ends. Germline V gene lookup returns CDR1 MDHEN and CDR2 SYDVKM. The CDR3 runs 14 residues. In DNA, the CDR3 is TGTGCCAGCAGTTTGGGGCAAGGGATCGATGAGCAGTTCTTC. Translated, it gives CASSLGQGIDEQFF.

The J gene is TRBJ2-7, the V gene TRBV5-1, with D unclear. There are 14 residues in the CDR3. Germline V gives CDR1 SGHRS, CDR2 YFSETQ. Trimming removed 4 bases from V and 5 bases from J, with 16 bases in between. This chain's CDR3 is CASSPGHPPDEQYF. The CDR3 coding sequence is TGCGCCAGCAGCCCTGGCCATCCCCCTGACGAGCAGTACTTC. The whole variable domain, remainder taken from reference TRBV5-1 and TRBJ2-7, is KAGVTQTPRYLIKTRGQQVTLSCSPISGHRSVSWYQQTPGQGLQFLFEYFSETQRNKGNFPGRFSGRQFSNSRSEMNVSTLELGDSALYLCASSPGHPPDEQYFGPGTRLTVT.

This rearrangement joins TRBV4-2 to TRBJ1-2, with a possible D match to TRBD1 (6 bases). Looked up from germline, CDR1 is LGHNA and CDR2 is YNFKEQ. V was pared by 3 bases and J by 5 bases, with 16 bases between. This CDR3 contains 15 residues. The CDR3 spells CASSQGAMPPYGYTF. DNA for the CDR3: TGTGCCAGCAGCCAGGGGGCCATGCCGCCATATGGCTACACCTTC.

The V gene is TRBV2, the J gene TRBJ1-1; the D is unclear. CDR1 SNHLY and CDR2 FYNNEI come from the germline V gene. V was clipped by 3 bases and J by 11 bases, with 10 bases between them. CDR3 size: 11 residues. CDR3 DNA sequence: TGTGCCAGCAGTGACCACTCCGGGGCTTTCTTT. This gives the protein CASSDHSGAFF.

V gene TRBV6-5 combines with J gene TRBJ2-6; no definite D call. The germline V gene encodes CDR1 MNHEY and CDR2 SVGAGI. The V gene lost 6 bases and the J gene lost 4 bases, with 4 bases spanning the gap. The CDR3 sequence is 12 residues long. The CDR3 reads CASRRGANVLTF. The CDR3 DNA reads TGTGCCAGCAGGAGGGGGGCCAACGTCCTGACTTTC.

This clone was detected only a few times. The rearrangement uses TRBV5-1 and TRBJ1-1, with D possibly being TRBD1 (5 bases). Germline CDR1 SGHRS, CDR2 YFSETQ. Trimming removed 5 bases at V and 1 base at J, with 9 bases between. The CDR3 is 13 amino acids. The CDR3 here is CASRPGENTEAFF. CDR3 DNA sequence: TGCGCCAGCAGACCGGGGGAGAACACTGAAGCTTTCTTT.

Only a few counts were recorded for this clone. The CDR3 reads CASSRDANYGYTF. The CDR3 bases are TGTGCCAGCAGCCGGGATGCTAACTATGGCTACACCTTC. The chain is built from TRBV6-5 and TRBJ1-2; D gene uncertain. Germline V gene data show CDR1 as MNHEY and CDR2 as SVGAGI. The CDR3 runs to 13 residues. Trimming left V 6 bases short and J 0 bases short, with 8 bases between.

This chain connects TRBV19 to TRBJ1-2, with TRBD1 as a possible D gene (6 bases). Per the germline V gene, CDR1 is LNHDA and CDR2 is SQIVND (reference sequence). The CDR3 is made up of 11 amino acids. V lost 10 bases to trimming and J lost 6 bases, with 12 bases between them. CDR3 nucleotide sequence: TGTGCCACCTCAGGGGTCGATGGCTACACCTTC. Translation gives CATSGVDGYTF.

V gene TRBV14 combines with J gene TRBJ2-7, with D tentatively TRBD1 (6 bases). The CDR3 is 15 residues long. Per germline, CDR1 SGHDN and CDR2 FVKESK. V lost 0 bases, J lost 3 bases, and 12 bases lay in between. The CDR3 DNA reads TGTGCCAGCAGCCAAGATCCCAGGGGACGCTACGAGCAGTACTTC. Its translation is CASSQDPRGRYEQYF.

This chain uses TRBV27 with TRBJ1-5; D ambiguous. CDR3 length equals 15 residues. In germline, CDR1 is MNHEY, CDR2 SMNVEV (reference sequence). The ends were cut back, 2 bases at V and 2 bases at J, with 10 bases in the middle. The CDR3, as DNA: TGTGCCAGCAGTTTACAGCGGCAGGGCAATCAGCCCCAGCATTTT. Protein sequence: CASSLQRQGNQPQHF.

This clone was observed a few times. The CDR3 region is CASSPSEGEQYF. The CDR3 coding sequence is TGTGCCAGCAGTCCCTCGGAGGGCGAGCAGTACTTC. V usage is TRBV27 and J usage is TRBJ2-7, with D perhaps matching TRBD2 (6 bases). CDR1 is MNHEY and CDR2 is SMNVEV in the germline V gene (reference sequence). This CDR3 spans 12 amino acids. V shed 5 bases and J shed 6 bases, with 11 bases lying between them.

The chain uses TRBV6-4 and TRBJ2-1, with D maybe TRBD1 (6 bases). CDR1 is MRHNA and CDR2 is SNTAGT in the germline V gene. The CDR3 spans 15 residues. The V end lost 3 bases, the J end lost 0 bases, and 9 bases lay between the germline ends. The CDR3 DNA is TGTGCCAGCAGTGAAGTCAGGGGCTCCTACAATGAGCAGTTCTTC. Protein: CASSEVRGSYNEQFF.

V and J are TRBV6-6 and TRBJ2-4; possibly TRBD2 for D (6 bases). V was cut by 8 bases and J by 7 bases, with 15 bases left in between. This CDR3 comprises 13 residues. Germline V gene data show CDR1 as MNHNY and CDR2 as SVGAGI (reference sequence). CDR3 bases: TGTGCCAGCTCACTGACCGCGGGGAACATTCAGTACTTC. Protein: CASSLTAGNIQYF.

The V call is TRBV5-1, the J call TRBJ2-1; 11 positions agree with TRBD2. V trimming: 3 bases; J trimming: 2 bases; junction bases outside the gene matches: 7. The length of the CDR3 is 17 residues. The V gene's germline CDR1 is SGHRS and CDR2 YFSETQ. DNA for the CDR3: TGCGCCAGCAGCTCACGGACTAGCGGGCCTACCTACAATGAGCAGTTCTTC. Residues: CASSSRTSGPTYNEQFF. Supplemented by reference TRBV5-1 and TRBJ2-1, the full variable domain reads KAGVTQTPRYLIKTRGQQVTLSCSPISGHRSVSWYQQTPGQGLQFLFEYFSETQRNKGNFPGRFSGRQFSNSRSEMNVSTLELGDSALYLCASSSRTSGPTYNEQFFGPGTRLTVL.

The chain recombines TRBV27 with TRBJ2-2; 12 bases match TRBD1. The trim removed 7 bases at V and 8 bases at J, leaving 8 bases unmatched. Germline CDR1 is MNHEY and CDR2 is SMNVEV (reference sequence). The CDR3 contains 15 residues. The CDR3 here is CASNDGTGGLGELFF. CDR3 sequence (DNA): TGTGCCAGCAACGACGGGACAGGGGGCTTGGGGGAGCTGTTTTTT.

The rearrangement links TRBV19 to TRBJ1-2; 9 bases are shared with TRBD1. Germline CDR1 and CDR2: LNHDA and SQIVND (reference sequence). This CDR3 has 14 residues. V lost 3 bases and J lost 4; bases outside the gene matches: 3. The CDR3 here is CASSITGGPYGYTF. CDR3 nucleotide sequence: TGTGCCAGTAGTATTACAGGGGGCCCCTATGGCTACACCTTC.

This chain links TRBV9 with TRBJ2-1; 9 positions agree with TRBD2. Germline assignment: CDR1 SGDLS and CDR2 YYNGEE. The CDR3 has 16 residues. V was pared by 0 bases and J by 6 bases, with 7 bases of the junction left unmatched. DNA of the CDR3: TGTGCCAGCAGCGTAGTAGGGCGGGGGGGCTCCAATGAGCAGTTCTTC. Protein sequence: CASSVVGRGGSNEQFF. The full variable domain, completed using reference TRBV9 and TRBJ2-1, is DSGVTQTPKHLITATGQRVTLRCSPRSGDLSVYWYQQSLDQGLQFLIQYYNGEERAKGNILERFSAQQFPDLHSELNLSSLELGDSALYFCASSVVGRGGSNEQFFGPGTRLTVL.

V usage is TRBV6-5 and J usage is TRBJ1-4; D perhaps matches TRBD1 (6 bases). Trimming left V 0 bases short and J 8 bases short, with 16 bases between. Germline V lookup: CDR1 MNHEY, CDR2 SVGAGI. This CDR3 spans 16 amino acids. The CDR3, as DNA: TGTGCCAGCAGTTACTCGATGTTGGGACAATCGGAAAAACTGTTTTTT. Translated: CASSYSMLGQSEKLFF.

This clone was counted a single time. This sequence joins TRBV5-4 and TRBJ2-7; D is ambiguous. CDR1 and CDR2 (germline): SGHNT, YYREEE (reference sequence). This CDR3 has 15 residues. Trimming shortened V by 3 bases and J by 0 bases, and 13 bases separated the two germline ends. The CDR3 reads CASSSERHPSYEQYF. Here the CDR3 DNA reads TGTGCCAGCAGCTCCGAACGACACCCCTCCTACGAGCAGTACTTC. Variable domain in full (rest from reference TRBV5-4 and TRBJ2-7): ETGVTQSPTHLIKTRGQQVTLRCSSQSGHNTVSWYQQALGQGPQFIFQYYREEENGRGNFPPRFSGLQFPNYSSELNVNALELDDSALYLCASSSERHPSYEQYFGPGTRLTVT.

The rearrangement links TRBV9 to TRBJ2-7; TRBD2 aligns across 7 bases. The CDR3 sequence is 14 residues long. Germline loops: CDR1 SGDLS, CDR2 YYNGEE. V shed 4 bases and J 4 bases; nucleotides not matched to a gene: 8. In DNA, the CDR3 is TGTGCCAGCAGCCTGGCTAGCGGAGTTTACGAGCAGTACTTC. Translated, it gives CASSLASGVYEQYF. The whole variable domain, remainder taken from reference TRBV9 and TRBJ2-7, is DSGVTQTPKHLITATGQRVTLRCSPRSGDLSVYWYQQSLDQGLQFLIQYYNGEERAKGNILERFSAQQFPDLHSELNLSSLELGDSALYFCASSLASGVYEQYFGPGTRLTVT.